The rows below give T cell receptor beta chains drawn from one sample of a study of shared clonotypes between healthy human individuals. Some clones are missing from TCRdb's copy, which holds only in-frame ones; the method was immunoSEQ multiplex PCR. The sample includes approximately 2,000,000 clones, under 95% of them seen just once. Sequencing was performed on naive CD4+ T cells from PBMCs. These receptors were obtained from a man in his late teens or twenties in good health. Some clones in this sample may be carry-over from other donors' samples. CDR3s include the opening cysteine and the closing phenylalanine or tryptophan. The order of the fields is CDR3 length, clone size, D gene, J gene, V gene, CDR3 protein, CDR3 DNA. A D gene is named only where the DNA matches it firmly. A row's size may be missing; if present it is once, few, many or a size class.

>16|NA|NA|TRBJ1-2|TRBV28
CASSLDLAANPLGYTF
TGTGCCAGCAGTTTGGATCTCGCAGCTAACCCCCTGGGCTACACCTTC
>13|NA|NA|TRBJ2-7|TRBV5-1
CASSEGLTPEQYF
TGCGCCAGCAGCGAAGGACTCACACCCGAGCAGTACTTC
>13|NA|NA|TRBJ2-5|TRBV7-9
CASSQDPVETQYF
TGTGCCAGCAGCCAAGACCCGGTCGAGACCCAGTACTTC
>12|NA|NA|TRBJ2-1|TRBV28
CLSSGAGFEQFF
TGTTTATCGTCCGGGGCGGGGTTTGAGCAGTTCTTC
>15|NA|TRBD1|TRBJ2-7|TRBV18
CASSPRDRGTYEQYF
TGTGCCAGCTCACCACGGGACAGGGGAACCTACGAGCAGTACTTC
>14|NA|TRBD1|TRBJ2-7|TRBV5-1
CASSGDNRGWEQYF
TGCGCCAGCAGCGGTGATAACAGGGGTTGGGAACAGTACTTC
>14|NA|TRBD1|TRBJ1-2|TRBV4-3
CASSQTTGAGGYTF
TGCGCCAGCAGCCAAACAACAGGGGCCGGAGGCTACACCTTC
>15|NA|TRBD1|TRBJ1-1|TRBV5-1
CASSPGTGRGTEAFF
TGCGCCAGCAGCCCCGGGACAGGTAGAGGGACTGAAGCTTTCTTT
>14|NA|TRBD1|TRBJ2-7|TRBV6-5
CASSYQDRGAKQYF
TGTGCCAGCAGTTACCAGGACAGGGGGGCGAAGCAGTACTTC
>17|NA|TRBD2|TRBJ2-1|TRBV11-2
CASRPSGGSPRGNEQFF
TGTGCCAGCAGACCTAGCGGGGGAAGCCCTAGGGGAAATGAGCAGTTCTTC
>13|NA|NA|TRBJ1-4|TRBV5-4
CASTRDGSEKLFF
TGTGCCAGCACTCGAGACGGAAGTGAAAAACTGTTTTTT
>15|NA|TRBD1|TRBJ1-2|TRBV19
CASSTTLTGNYGYTF
TGTGCCAGTAGTACGACCTTGACAGGGAACTATGGCTACACCTTC
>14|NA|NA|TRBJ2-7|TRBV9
CASSVWTEAYEQYF
TGTGCCAGCAGCGTTTGGACAGAGGCCTACGAGCAGTACTTC
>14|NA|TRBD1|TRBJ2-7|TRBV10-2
CASRTGTGVYEQYF
TGCGCCAGCAGGACGGGGACAGGGGTCTACGAGCAGTACTTC
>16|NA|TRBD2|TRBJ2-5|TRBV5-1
CASSPSPSGSGETQYF
TGCGCCAGCAGCCCAAGCCCTAGCGGGAGCGGAGAGACCCAGTACTTC
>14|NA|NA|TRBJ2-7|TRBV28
CASRPGTSSYEQYF
TGTGCCAGCAGGCCGGGGACGTCTTCCTACGAGCAGTACTTC
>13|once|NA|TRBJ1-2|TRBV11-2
CASSAGALSGYTF
TGTGCCAGCAGCGCCGGGGCCCTTTCCGGCTACACCTTC
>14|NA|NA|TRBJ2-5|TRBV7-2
CASSLTRGQETQYF
TGTGCCAGCAGCTTAACGAGGGGACAAGAGACCCAGTACTTC
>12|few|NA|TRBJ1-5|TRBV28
CASLGGNQPQHF
TGTGCCAGCCTGGGGGGCAATCAGCCCCAGCATTTT
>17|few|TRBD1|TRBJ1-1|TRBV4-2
CASSQTGRGDLNTEAFF
TGTGCCAGCAGCCAAACAGGCAGGGGGGATTTGAACACTGAAGCTTTCTTT
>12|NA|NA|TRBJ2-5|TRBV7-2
CASSPIQETQYF
TGTGCCAGCAGCCCTATCCAAGAGACCCAGTACTTC
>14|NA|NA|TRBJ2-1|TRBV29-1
CSVAQRESYNEQFF
TGCAGCGTTGCTCAACGGGAGTCCTACAATGAGCAGTTCTTC
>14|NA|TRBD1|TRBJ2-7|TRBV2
CAAKRTGGVDEQYF
TGTGCCGCCAAAAGGACAGGGGGTGTCGACGAGCAGTACTTC
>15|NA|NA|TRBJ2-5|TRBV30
CAWSPNTGREETQYF
TGTGCCTGGAGCCCAAACACAGGGAGGGAAGAGACCCAGTACTTC
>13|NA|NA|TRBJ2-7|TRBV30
CAWSKGGGYEQYF
TGTGCCTGGAGCAAGGGGGGGGGCTACGAGCAGTACTTC
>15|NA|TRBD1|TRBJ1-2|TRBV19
CASSIRRGPDYGYTF
TGTGCCAGTAGTATCCGCAGGGGGCCTGACTATGGCTACACCTTC
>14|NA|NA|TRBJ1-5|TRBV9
CASSVTGQNQPQHF
TGTGCCAGCAGCGTGACAGGCCAGAATCAGCCCCAGCATTTT
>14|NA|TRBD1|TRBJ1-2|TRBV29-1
CSVAMGQGAYGYTF
TGCAGCGTAGCTATGGGACAGGGGGCCTATGGCTACACCTTC
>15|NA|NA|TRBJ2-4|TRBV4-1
CASSPSGPAKNIQYF
TGCGCCAGCAGCCCGTCGGGGCCAGCCAAAAACATTCAGTACTTC
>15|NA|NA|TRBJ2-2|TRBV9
CASSLRVLNTGELFF
TGTGCCAGCAGCCTCCGGGTCCTTAACACCGGGGAGCTGTTTTTT
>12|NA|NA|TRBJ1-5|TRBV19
CASRGLAQPQHF
TGTGCCAGTAGGGGTTTGGCTCAGCCCCAGCATTTT
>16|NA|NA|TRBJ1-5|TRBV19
CASSTRRAGSNQPQHF
TGTGCCAGTAGCACGCGTCGTGCAGGCAGCAATCAGCCCCAGCATTTT
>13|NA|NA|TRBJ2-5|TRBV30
CAWSAGHQETQYF
TGTGCCTGGAGCGCGGGACACCAAGAGACCCAGTACTTC
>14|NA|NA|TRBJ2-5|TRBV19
CATAIRGGRETQYF
TGTGCCACCGCGATTAGGGGGGGCAGAGAGACCCAGTACTTC
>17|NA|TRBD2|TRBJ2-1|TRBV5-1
CASSSLSRLAGGGEQFF
TGCGCCAGCAGCTCCCTTAGCCGACTAGCGGGAGGTGGTGAGCAGTTCTTC
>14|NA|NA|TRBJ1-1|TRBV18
CASSPSEGGTEAFF
TGTGCCAGCTCACCAAGTGAAGGGGGCACTGAAGCTTTCTTT
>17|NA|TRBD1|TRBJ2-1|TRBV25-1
CASSEPVGQGTYNEQFF
TGTGCCAGCAGTGAACCTGTGGGACAGGGGACCTACAATGAGCAGTTCTTC
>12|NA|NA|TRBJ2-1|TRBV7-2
CASSLLGGEQFF
TGTGCCAGCAGCCTGCTGGGGGGTGAGCAGTTCTTC
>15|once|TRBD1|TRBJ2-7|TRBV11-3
CASSKPGTGEHEQYF
TGTGCCAGCAGCAAGCCCGGGACAGGGGAACACGAGCAGTACTTC
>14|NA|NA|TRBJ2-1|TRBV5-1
CASSFVVSGNEQFF
TGCGCCAGCAGCTTCGTGGTCTCGGGCAATGAGCAGTTCTTC
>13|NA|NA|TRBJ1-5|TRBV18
CASSLQGHQPQHF
TGTGCCAGCTCACTACAGGGACACCAGCCCCAGCATTTT
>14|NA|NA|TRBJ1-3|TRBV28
CASSFRSYGNTIYF
TGTGCCAGCAGTTTTCGGTCGTATGGAAACACCATATATTTT
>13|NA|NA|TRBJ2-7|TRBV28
CASSLSKRYEQYF
TGTGCCAGCAGTTTATCCAAACGCTACGAGCAGTACTTC
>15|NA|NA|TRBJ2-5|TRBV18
CASSPSQGGIETQYF
TGTGCCAGCTCACCAAGCCAGGGAGGAATAGAGACCCAGTACTTC
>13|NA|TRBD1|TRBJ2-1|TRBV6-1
CASSIRDRGQEFF
TGTGCCAGCAGTATCCGGGACAGGGGGCAGGAGTTCTTC
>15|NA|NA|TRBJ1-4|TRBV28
CASSLPGTANEKLFF
TGTGCCAGCAGCCTCCCCGGTACGGCTAATGAAAAACTGTTTTTT
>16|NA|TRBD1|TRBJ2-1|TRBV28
CASGPHGGQGYNEQFF
TGTGCCAGCGGGCCCCATGGGGGACAGGGCTACAATGAGCAGTTCTTC
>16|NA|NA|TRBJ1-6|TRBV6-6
CASSYAADSYNSPLHF
TGTGCCAGCAGTTACGCCGCGGACAGTTATAATTCACCCCTCCACTTT
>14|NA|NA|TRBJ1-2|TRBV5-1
CASSLEGTNYGYTF
TGCGCCAGCAGCTTGGAAGGAACTAACTATGGCTACACCTTC